The sequence of this TCR beta chain was determined in a study of tumor-infiltrating lymphocytes in localized non-small cell lung cancer. Study summary: Several tumor histologies, both smoking statuses, and some post-neoadjuvant chemotherapy samples were included.

General study points: Immunotypes IM1 and IM2 had similar TCR-derived T-cell fractions.

TCRdb's copy holds only in-frame clones and misses some; the assay was immunoSEQ multiplex PCR. The top ten clones hold approximately 6.9% of a sample with some 9,700 clones, approximately 80% of them seen once. V lost 3 bases to trimming and J lost 5 bases, with 7 bases between them. Germline V gene lookup returns CDR1 DFQATT and CDR2 SNEGSKA (reference sequence). The CDR3 loop spans 11 amino acids. Comment on this clone: Its target is unknown. At the DNA level, this CDR3 is encoded by other sequences in the same sample as well.

V is TRBV20-1 and J is TRBJ2-5, with D unresolved. Sequenced: uninvolved lung tissue not adjacent to the tumor. The clonotype was recovered from a human donor with non-small cell lung cancer. CDR3 region: CSASPGETQYF. CDR3 coding DNA: TGCAGTGCTAGTCCCGGGGAGACCCAGTACTTC.